The rows below give T cell receptor beta chains drawn from one sample of a study of blood T cell repertoires in COVID-19. Method: immunoSEQ multiplex PCR; TCRdb's copy keeps in-frame clones and lacks some. This table has a few hundred thousand clones, 88% appearing once. The sequenced material came from PBMCs or T cells enriched from blood (not recorded which). All receptors come from a woman in her sixties in a cohort exposed to, infected with or recovered from COVID-19 (not recorded which). Both conserved end residues are trimmed from each CDR3. Fields, in order: clone size, V gene, J gene, CDR3 protein. Size is omitted from some rows. Given values are once, few, many or a class for expanded clones.

.	TRBV15	TRBJ2-1	ATSRELGSSYNEQF
.	TRBV3-1/TRBV3-2	TRBJ2-7	ASSQEGDSTHSYEQY
once	TRBV9	TRBJ2-1	ASSFLGGGTYNEQF
.	TRBV3-1/TRBV3-2	TRBJ2-7	ASSHHSGRALYEQY
.	TRBV7-2	TRBJ2-3	ASASPRSTDTQY
.	TRBV2	TRBJ1-6	AGTSGTGNSPLH
.	TRBV5-5	TRBJ2-3	ASSLPGTDTQY
.	TRBV27	TRBJ2-3	ASSPDLAGGPDTQY
.	TRBV9	TRBJ1-5	ASSRLPGGNQPQH
once	TRBV30	TRBJ1-1	AWTRTGGTEAF
.	TRBV5-1	TRBJ1-2	ASKRTGLDYGYT
few	TRBV5-1	TRBJ1-2	ASSPGTGKNYGYT
.	TRBV5-1	TRBJ2-3	ASSWTSGTPRGDTQY
.	TRBV19	TRBJ1-2	ASSPRDRIRYGYT
.	TRBV7-9	TRBJ2-5	ASSSGTGGETQY
.	TRBV5-8	TRBJ1-1	ASSLYKGLETEAF
.	TRBV5-1	TRBJ2-1	ASSLSPGGTYNEQF
.	TRBV5-1	TRBJ1-6	ASSLGTGNNSPLH
once	TRBV7-2	TRBJ2-3	ASSPFTDTQY
.	TRBV7-6	TRBJ1-5	ASSSGVGNQPQH
.	TRBV19	TRBJ2-7	ATAWGGTYEQY
.	TRBV18	TRBJ2-5	ASSPGTLETQY
.	TRBV5-5	TRBJ2-1	ASSLVGLAVINEQF
.	TRBV5-6	TRBJ1-5	ASSLAGQPQH
.	TRBV23-1	TRBJ2-6	APSGQASGANVLT
.	TRBV6-2/TRBV6-3	TRBJ2-7	ASSYSTRSSYEQY